The clone carrying this TCR beta chain was detected ten times or more. Its specificity is not known. This specimen comes from a study of CD8 T cells in ankylosing spondylitis. Study-level findings and limits: Some motif variants had been reported before (in reactive arthritis synovial fluid and blood). Enrichment of disease-linked clones was reportedly significant in matched ankylosing spondylitis synovial fluid. What appeared characteristic of ankylosing spondylitis blood was a TCR beta motif of 7 or 8 highly homologous variants.

The TCR beta libraries were generated through quantitative 5'-RACE incorporating molecular barcodes. TCRdb called the 5' RACE reads again in MiXCR, with one record for every CDR3 protein. The profile covers about 500,000 distinct CDR3 sequences, with under 5.5% appearing a single time and approximately 4% taken by the ten largest. The length of the CDR3 is 13 residues. The germline CDR1 and CDR2 sequences are SQVTM and ANQGSEA. With 6 bases removed from V and 4 bases from J, the gap between germline ends came to 13 bases. Sequencing was performed on blood, either unsorted or a sorted T cell fraction (not recorded which). This sequence was found in a male donor with ankylosing spondylitis. This chain uses TRBV29-1 with TRBJ2-1; D is possibly TRBD2 (5 bases). CDR3 DNA: TGCAGCGTAGCGGCGCTAAGTTACAATGAGCAGTTCTTC. The encoded protein is CSVAALSYNEQFF.